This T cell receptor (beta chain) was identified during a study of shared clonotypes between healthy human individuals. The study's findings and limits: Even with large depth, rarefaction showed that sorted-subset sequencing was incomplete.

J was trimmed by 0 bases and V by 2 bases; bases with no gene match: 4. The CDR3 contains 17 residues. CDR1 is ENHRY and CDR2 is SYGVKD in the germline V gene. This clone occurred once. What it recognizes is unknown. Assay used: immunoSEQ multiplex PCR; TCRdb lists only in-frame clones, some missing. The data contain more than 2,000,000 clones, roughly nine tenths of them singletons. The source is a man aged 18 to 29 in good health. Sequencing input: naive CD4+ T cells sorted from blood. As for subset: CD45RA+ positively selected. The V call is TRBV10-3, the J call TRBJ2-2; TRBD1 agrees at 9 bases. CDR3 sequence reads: CAISERDRVSNTGELFF. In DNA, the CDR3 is TGTGCCATCAGTGAGAGGGACAGGGTTTCGAACACCGGGGAGCTGTTTTTT.